The 2 T cell receptor beta chains listed next were all sequenced from one sample in a study of cytomegalovirus exposure and HLA in healthy donors. Vbeta (60) and Jbeta (13) primers were used in the PCR. Sequencing used immunoSEQ multiplex PCR; TCRdb keeps in-frame clones, though not all of them. The sample yields 150,000 to 200,000 clones, 80% to 90% seen once. The sequenced sample was PBMCs. These receptors all come from a man aged 18 to 30 in good health and CMV-seropositive.

The rearrangement links TRBV5-1 to TRBJ1-2; the match to TRBD1 covers 10 bases. Trimming cost V 0 bases and J 6 bases; bases outside gene matches: 8. This CDR3 contains 16 residues. Germline V gene lookup returns CDR1 SGHRS and CDR2 YFSETQ. In DNA, the CDR3 is TGCGCCAGCAGCTTGGCTACGGGACAGGGGCCCGATGGCTACACCTTC. Translating it yields CASSLATGQGPDGYTF.

The rearrangement joins TRBV13 to TRBJ2-1; 8 bases line up with TRBD2. The CDR3 consists of 15 residues. The junction had 5 bases not matched to a gene; V was cut back by 3 bases and J by 4 bases. Germline lookup yields CDR1 PRHDT and CDR2 FYEKMQ (reference sequence). The CDR3 reads CASSFTSGEYNEQFF. As DNA, the CDR3 is TGTGCCAGCAGCTTTACTAGCGGAGAGTACAATGAGCAGTTCTTC.